This T cell receptor (beta chain) stems from a study of control samples from healthy donors and cancer patients. Profiled with immunoSEQ multiplex PCR; TCRdb holds only in-frame clones, not every one. The repertoire holds some 120,000 clones, with about nine tenths as singletons. V dropped 2 bases and J dropped 8 bases, with 15 bases sitting between them. Looked up from germline, CDR1 is MNHEY and CDR2 is SVGAGI. This CDR3 has 14 residues. The chain recombines TRBV6-5 with TRBJ1-2; maybe TRBD1 (5 bases). This TCR was sampled from a young man in good health. What was sequenced was blood. In nucleotides, the CDR3 is TGTGCCAGCAGTTACGATGGACAAACGTCCGGCTACACCTTC. Encoded protein: CASSYDGQTSGYTF.